The clone carrying this TCR beta chain was counted a few times. As yet, its antigen is unknown. TCRdb processed the reads anew with MiXCR; each CDR3 protein has one entry. The sample contains 900,000 to 950,000 distinct CDR3 sequences, roughly 31% of which appear only once. This entry is derived from a study of T cell repertoires in cytomegalovirus infection. Turning to the study itself: Researchers turned to recently identified HLA-C-restricted CMV epitopes as well as well-studied HLA-B-restricted ones. Study-wide findings and caveats: The cumulative frequency of public TCR beta families identified carriers of CMV plus the relevant HLA.

Looked up from germline, CDR1 is SGHVS and CDR2 is FQNEAQ. V was pared by 1 base and J by 4 bases, with 10 bases between. CDR3 length equals 14 residues. The sample consisted of cultured CD8+ T cells from PBMCs, taken from culture after CMV antigen stimulation. The V and J genes are TRBV7-8 and TRBJ1-2; tentative D call: TRBD1 (6 bases). The sequence derives from a human donor in good health (CMV status not recorded). Some clones in this sample may be carry-over from other donors' samples. CDR3 in DNA: TGTGCCAGCAGCTTAGAGGGGGGGTTCTATGGCTACACCTTC. Protein sequence: CASSLEGGFYGYTF.